This T cell receptor beta chain derives from a study of identical twins. The germline V gene encodes CDR1 SGDLS and CDR2 YYNGEE. The V gene end was trimmed by 0 bases and the J gene end by 6 bases; junction bases not matched to a gene: 6. The CDR3 length is 14 residues. TCRdb reprocessed the 5' RACE reads with MiXCR, giving one entry per CDR3 protein. The sample records about 530,000 distinct CDR3 sequences, about 15% being singletons. These data are also associated with another study on yellow fever vaccine responses in identical twins.

This clonotype originated in a woman aged 18-35 years in good health. The rearrangement joins TRBV9 to TRBJ2-7; TRBD2 matches 7 bases. Sequencing used CD4+ T cells sorted from blood. CDR3 sequence: CASSVVREHGEQYF. The CDR3 DNA is TGTGCCAGCAGCGTAGTGCGGGAGCACGGCGAGCAGTACTTC. The full variable domain, completed using reference TRBV9 and TRBJ2-7, is DSGVTQTPKHLITATGQRVTLRCSPRSGDLSVYWYQQSLDQGLQFLIQYYNGEERAKGNILERFSAQQFPDLHSELNLSSLELGDSALYFCASSVVREHGEQYFGPGTRLTVT.